The 10 T cell receptor beta chains given below trace back to one sample, sequenced in a study of cytomegalovirus exposure and HLA in healthy donors (dated by TCRdb to 2016 to 2017). The receptor library was made with the immunoSEQ multiplex PCR assay. The multiplex PCR relied on a mix of 60 forward primers for TCR Vbeta segments and 13 reverse primers for TCR Jbeta segments. Drawn from immuneACCESS, this table holds only the in-frame rearrangements with V and J called that TCRdb kept. Clones are partly lost; checked studies trace under half to an unresolved V gene and leave the rest unexplained. Within this sample are over 150,000 clones, with roughly four fifths of them counted one time only. Of the sample, around 5% falls within the top ten clones. Sequencing was performed on PBMCs. These receptors were taken from a girl between 5 and 17 years old in good health and CMV-seropositive.

The J gene is TRBJ2-7, the V gene TRBV10-3; TRBD2 might be the D (7 bases). The CDR3 is 14 residues long. V lost 4 bases and J 2 bases, leaving 12 bases between the germline ends. Germline V CDR1 and CDR2: ENHRY, SYGVKD. The CDR3 nucleotides are TGTGCCATCAGTGTCTGGGGGGGGCCCTACGAGCAGTACTTC. Protein sequence: CAISVWGGPYEQYF.

The chain carries TRBV12-5 and TRBJ1-1, with D unresolved. This CDR3 comprises 13 residues. Germline V gene sequence: CDR1 LGHNT, CDR2 FRNRAP. Deletions cut 6 bases from V and 1 base from J, with 9 bases between. CDR3 residues: CASGAPTNTEAFF. The CDR3 nucleotides read TGTGCTAGTGGGGCACCCACGAACACTGAAGCTTTCTTT. Full variable domain (outside the CDR3, taken from reference TRBV12-5 and TRBJ1-1): DARVTQTPRHKVTEMGQEVTMRCQPILGHNTVFWYRQTMMQGLELLAYFRNRAPLDDSGMPKDRFSAEMPDATLATLKIQPSEPRDSAVYFCASGAPTNTEAFFGQGTRLTVV.

V and J are TRBV21-1 and TRBJ2-5; TRBD2 reflects the table's D call only, with no check against the DNA. TRBV21-1 is a pseudogene segment. This CDR3 is built from 18 residues. CDR3 sequence: CASSRGGTSGGSQETQYF. In DNA form, the CDR3 reads TGTGCCAGCAGCAGGGGAGGGACTAGCGGGGGGAGCCAAGAGACCCAGTACTTC.

This chain joins TRBV27 and TRBJ1-2, with 7 bases fitting TRBD1. CDR3 length equals 17 residues. The trim removed 8 bases at V and 3 bases at J, leaving 18 bases unmatched. Germline V gene lookup returns CDR1 MNHEY and CDR2 SMNVEV (reference sequence). This chain's CDR3 is CASCLNGDRVPHYGYTF. CDR3 bases: TGTGCCAGCTGCCTGAATGGGGACAGAGTCCCTCACTATGGCTACACCTTC.

This rearrangement joins TRBV14 to TRBJ2-7, with 9 bases fitting TRBD1. V gave up 2 bases and J gave up 2 bases; unmatched junction bases: 4. Per the germline V gene, CDR1 is SGHDN and CDR2 is FVKESK. The CDR3 is made up of 15 amino acids. The CDR3 bases are TGTGCCAGCAGCCAAAGGGGACAGGGCGCCTACGAGCAGTACTTC. Protein: CASSQRGQGAYEQYF.

This chain connects TRBV9 to TRBJ2-7; 8 bases map to TRBD2. CDR1 and CDR2 from the germline V gene are SGDLS and YYNGEE. Losses at the gene ends were 2 bases for V and 0 bases for J; bases not matched to a gene: 4. The CDR3 is 15 residues long. The CDR3 loop reads CASSVAGGVSYEQYF. As DNA, the CDR3 is TGTGCCAGCAGCGTCGCGGGGGGTGTCTCCTACGAGCAGTACTTC.

V is TRBV7-6 and J is TRBJ1-1, with D possibly TRBD1 on 6 matching bases. Trimming took 5 bases from V and 4 from J, leaving 14 bases between them. The CDR3 totals 14 residues. From germline, CDR1 is SGHVS and CDR2 FNYEAQ. CDR3 sequence (DNA): TGTGCCAGCAGCCAAGGGGGTCTGAGCACTGAAGCTTTCTTT. Translated, it gives CASSQGGLSTEAFF.

The CDR3, as DNA: TGTGCCATCAGTGCGGAGGGGAGAGGCTACACCTTC. Translated, it gives CAISAEGRGYTF. V gene TRBV10-3 combines with J gene TRBJ1-2; D might be TRBD1 (5 bases). From germline, CDR1 is ENHRY and CDR2 SYGVKD. The CDR3 is 12 residues long. V shed 4 bases and J shed 8 bases, with 11 bases lying between them.

This clone was detected a few times. The chain recombines TRBV6-1 with TRBJ1-2; 9 bases line up with TRBD1. J was trimmed by 6 bases and V by 0 bases; bases with no gene match: 8. The length of the CDR3 is 16 residues. The germline gives CDR1 MNHNS, CDR2 SASEGT. The CDR3 spells CASSEAPGTGHDGYTF. DNA for the CDR3: TGTGCCAGCAGTGAAGCGCCGGGGACAGGGCACGATGGCTACACCTTC.

This chain links TRBV27 with TRBJ1-2, with a weak D call TRBD1 (5 bases). This CDR3 has 11 residues. The V end lost 11 bases, the J end lost 11 bases, and 18 bases lay between the germline ends. CDR1 is MNHEY, CDR2 SMNVEV, per germline (reference sequence). CDR3 protein: CAAGTGLGYTF. DNA of the CDR3: TGTGCCGCAGGAACAGGATTGGGTTACACCTTC.